The clone carrying this TCR beta chain was seen repeatedly, ten times or more. Its specificity is not known. The data were obtained in a study of T cell repertoires in cytomegalovirus infection. Study at large: CMV infection and matching HLA type were both indicated by public TCR beta signatures. Study observations and caveats: It was HLA-C-restricted CMV-specific TCR beta clonotypes that dominated the response ex vivo.

V lost 10 bases, J lost 2 bases, and 24 bases lay in between. In germline, CDR1 is ENHRY, CDR2 SYGVKD. The CDR3 length is 16 residues. TCRdb re-analysed the reads in MiXCR, keeping a single row per CDR3 protein. The sample consists of roughly 730,000 distinct CDR3 sequences, about 30% of them appearing once. Sequencing was performed on cultured PBMCs, taken from culture after CMV antigen stimulation. The chain has TRBV10-3 and TRBJ2-7; tentatively, D is TRBD1 or TRBD2 (5 bases each). The receptor was isolated from a human donor in good health (CMV status not recorded). Some clones in this sample may be carry-over from other donors' samples. The CDR3, as DNA: TGTGCCAGTAGAGGGACGAAGGGGTTGGCTGCCTACGAGCAGTACTTC. As protein: CASRGTKGLAAYEQYF.